This T cell receptor beta chain was retrieved from a study of cytomegalovirus exposure and HLA in healthy donors. Study observations and caveats: Researchers catalogued approximately 160 TCR beta chains as cytomegalovirus-associated. The authors judged a highly shared variant cluster likely a sequencing artifact. Earlier analysis found most TCR beta V segments productive about 90% or about 30% of the time. Later analysis associated a missense DCLRE1C variant with TCR beta V- and J-gene trimming.

After removal of 0 bases from V and 3 bases from J, the junction contained 0 bases not matched to a gene. The CDR3 loop spans 15 amino acids. CDR1 is SGDLS, CDR2 YYNGEE, per germline. This PCR relied on a set of 60 Vbeta primers and 13 Jbeta primers. Sequencing used immunoSEQ multiplex PCR; TCRdb keeps in-frame clones, though not all of them. This repertoire shows about 140,000 clones, roughly 80% found once; its top ten account for 3.5% to 5%. In its sample, this clone was seen once. As yet, its antigen is unknown. The chain uses TRBV9 and TRBJ1-4, with TRBD1 matching over 9 bases. Sequencing was carried out using PBMCs. The receptor was isolated from a middle-aged man in good health and CMV-seropositive. CDR3 DNA: TGTGCCAGCAGCGTAGGGACAGGGGCTAATGAAAAACTGTTTTTT. Amino acid sequence: CASSVGTGANEKLFF.